This TCR beta chain stems from a study of Graves' ophthalmopathy and Graves' hyperthyroidism listed by TCRdb under 2018. Turning to the overall study: Hyperthyroidism was considered stable if no progression to ophthalmopathy occurred within 18 months of follow-up. The study used signatures of the TCR beta repertoire to tell Graves' ophthalmopathy apart from Graves' hyperthyroidism and to predict which patients would progress to ophthalmopathy. In total, approximately 140 blood samples were TCR-sequenced: approximately 42 ophthalmopathy, some 75 hyperthyroidism and some 17 hyperthyroidism-to-ophthalmopathy patients. To explore V-J signatures that distinguish ophthalmopathy from hyperthyroidism, a discovery set of around 100 patients was enrolled, made up of 43 with ophthalmopathy and some 56 with stable hyperthyroidism. An independent validation cohort comprised some 19 hyperthyroidism patients and 15 to 17 patients who later progressed from hyperthyroidism to ophthalmopathy. In more than five hyperthyroidism patients, T-cell repertoires of thyroid tissue and blood were compared. Following sampling, methimazole starting at 30 mg daily was administered to hyperthyroidism patients, and high-dose intravenous methylprednisolone was administered to ophthalmopathy patients. Broad study findings and their caveats: Among expanded thyroid clonotypes with frequency above 0.001, most also showed up in blood, which suggests that blood repertoires may reflect the thyroid immune response. No statistical method was used to predetermine the sample size, and group allocation was not hidden from the investigators. In validation, the model predicted ophthalmopathy progression with 70.59% sensitivity and about 77% specificity; more than ten predicted patients were CT-confirmed with GO in a median of approximately 6.2 months. In cross-validation, the 13-signature model distinguished ophthalmopathy from stable hyperthyroidism with around 90% sensitivity and about 81% specificity, while in the test set the corresponding values were about 80% and 75%.

The hyperthyroidism patients were 18 to 65 years old and newly diagnosed, with a disease duration of less than 2 months. Anyone with other autoimmune diseases, uncontrolled infections, pregnancy or lactation was excluded from the study. Diagnosis relied on clinical symptoms, serum thyroxine, TRAb, thyroid ultrasound and orbital computed tomography. Total RNA was extracted with Trizol reagent and quality-checked on an Agilent 2100 Bioanalyzer. For repertoire sequencing, TCR beta CDR3 regions were amplified from RNA transcripts. A first-round RT-PCR used HTBI primers with the Qiagen OneStep RT-PCR kit, followed by a second-round multiplex PCR, size selection and purification. Libraries were sequenced paired-end with 100 bp reads on an Illumina HiSeq2000. The original methods were these. SOAPnuke was used to process the reads, removing any read that contained adapters or uncalled bases, had a mean Phred below 15, or lacked an exact match to the constant primer or identifier. COPE v1.2.5 was used to merge high-quality paired reads. Each unique nucleotide sequence was treated as a clonotype, and MiTCR v1.1 was used to align the clonotypes to the IMGT TRB V, D and J references. The analysis was limited to V-J combinations with a frequency above 0.0001, which together covered 99.2% of repertoires. For each V-J combination, a TCR clonal expansion and chaos score was defined as F50 clonal expansion divided by the chaos observed in the TCRdist matrix. Welch's t-statistics and random forest were used to narrow the features down to around 12 V-J combinations, which were then fed into a naive Bayes classifier. Thyroid-blood repertoire similarity was quantified with the Morisita-Horn index. In-frame beta chains were kept once TCRdb had trimmed the public reads at Q25 with fastp and called clones with MiXCR. One record per CDR3 amino acid sequence lists the most common genes and DNA. TCRdb, rather than the study authors, made the V and J calls. The sample yields about 550,000 distinct CDR3 sequences; approximately 35% were counted once. Approximately 4.1% of the sample goes to the ten largest clones.

A remark on this clonotype: Its antigen has not been determined. It has no much larger one-base neighbor in the sample; base qualities were not kept.

V sheds 4 bases and J sheds 0 bases, leaving 10 bases between their ends. For CDR1 and CDR2, the germline V gene lists SGHTA and FQGNSA. There are 16 amino acids in the CDR3, from cysteine to phenylalanine inclusive. Kept here is only the CDR3 DNA, which spans 48 bases and is read in frame from base 1. This receptor was taken from an adult man with Graves' hyperthyroidism. Sequenced sample: peripheral blood or thyroid tissue (not recorded which). The V and J genes are TRBV7-2 and TRBJ2-6; TRBD1 is perhaps the D gene, given 7 matching bases. CDR3 reads: CASSSGGYSGANVLTF. The nucleotides read TGTGCCAGCAGCTCAGGGGGGTACTCTGGGGCCAACGTCCTGACTTTC.